This TCR beta chain was identified during a study of shared clonotypes between healthy human individuals. Study-wide background: Plates per donor: three CD4 naive, three CD4 memory, two CD8 naive, one CD8 memory.

CD8 cells regarded as naive lacked CD45RO, were positively chosen for CCR7, and omitted terminally differentiated effector memory CD45RA+ cells. A word on this clone: Its antigen remains unidentified.

Regarding the study as a whole: Among donors, sharing of clonotypes was expected to be affected by sequencing depth. All-four-donor shared clonotypes had higher generation probabilities than non-shared clonotypes did.

V was clipped by 2 bases and J by 3 bases, with 23 bases between them. CDR1 and CDR2 (germline): MNHNS, SASEGT. The CDR3 has 18 amino acids. Per the original methods: ImmunoSEQ sequences covered only the junction and lacked quality scores; filtering therefore differed. The assay was immunoSEQ multiplex PCR, and TCRdb's table has in-frame clones only and misses some. V and J calls and clone size are copied from that table; D and trimming were computed from the DNA. The table has nearly 2 million clones, over 85% seen once. The chain combines TRBV6-1 with TRBJ2-7, with D possibly being TRBD2 (5 bases). Sequencing was done on a sample of naive CD8+ T cells sorted from blood. The sequence came from a man between 18 and 29 years old in good health. Here the CDR3 reads CASSEWRDRGRGGYEQYF. CDR3 nucleotides: TGTGCCAGCAGTGAATGGCGAGACCGAGGCCGCGGAGGCTACGAGCAGTACTTC.